This T cell receptor beta chain comes out of a study of T cell responses to AZD1222 COVID-19 vaccine. Study outcomes and limitations: Donors were largely white British and mainly female; clonal diversity was possibly underestimated.

Sequenced by immunoSEQ multiplex PCR; TCRdb stores in-frame clones only, minus some. This sample has 150,000 to 200,000 clones, with around 92% found just once. Remarks on this clone: Antigen unknown.

The sample here was peripheral blood, taken on day 0 of AZD1222 vaccination. The source of this sequence is an adult in good health.

The CDR3 protein is CASSGSQPQHF. As DNA, the CDR3 is TGTGCCAGCAGTGGGAGTCAGCCCCAGCATTTT. This chain connects TRBV28 to TRBJ1-5; D remains unclear. Trimming cost V 5 bases and J 6 bases, with 5 bases left between them. In germline, CDR1 is MDHEN, CDR2 SYDVKM. This CDR3 has 11 residues.